This T cell receptor (beta chain) came from a study of CD8+ T cells in alopecia areata. Study conclusions and caveats: Whereas mice showed it more clearly, TCR sharing across patients was murkier, possibly because of HLA. While patients received tofacitinib, many expanded lesional clones remained present in scalp and blood. Significant decreases in scalp clonality and expanded CD8+ clones followed tofacitinib treatment.

As for this clone: Its antigen is unidentified.

V lost 0 bases and J lost 7, with 9 bases in between. Germline assignment: CDR1 GTSNPN and CDR2 SVGIG (reference sequence). The CDR3 has 12 residues. Regarding treatment: oral pan-JAK inhibitor, 5-10 mg twice daily. Sequencing templates came from extracted RNA that was reverse transcribed into cDNA. Only in-frame clones appear in the TCRdb table, and some are missing; sequencing was by immunoSEQ multiplex PCR. The sample yields 80,000 or so clones, roughly 70% seen once. The source material was CD8+ T cells sorted from blood, sampled at week 24, from a patient treated with tofacitinib. The chain couples TRBV30 to TRBJ1-1; D is perhaps TRBD1 (5 bases). This TCR was recovered from a human donor with alopecia areata. The DNA of the CDR3 is TGTGCCTGGAGTGTAGGGGCAGGTGAAGCTTTCTTT. As protein: CAWSVGAGEAFF.